This T cell receptor beta chain was sequenced in a study of tumor and adjacent non-tumor tissue in lung cancer (dated by TCRdb to the late 2010s). About the investigation overall: The cohort included around twelve adenocarcinoma, a couple of squamous cell carcinoma and 1 small cell lung cancer patients. A total of fewer than 150 million productive TCRbeta reads were generated by sequencing, corresponding to an average of roughly 4 million reads per sample. TCRbeta CDR3 sequencing was performed on thirty paired specimens, with one tumor sample and one normal lung sample collected per patient. The roughly 15 patients were aged 31 to 76 years, included ten or so men and 5 women, and had TNM stage I to III disease. The study compared bulk TCRbeta repertoires from lung tumor tissue and matched distant non-tumor lung tissue of about 14 lung cancer patients.

Bulk unsorted tissue served as the source for RNA extraction, and RNA quality was assessed using a NanoDrop ND-1000 and an Agilent 2100. The donors were newly diagnosed lung cancer patients admitted for thoracic surgery in China from August to November 2014 who had not received prior chemotherapy. Patients with previous radiotherapy or chemotherapy, or with another concurrent cancer, were excluded from the study. Surgical tissue pieces of about 1-2.1 cm3 were preserved in RNAlater solution and stored at -80 °C until use. Concerning this clonotype itself: No antigen is known for it. One junction end does not reproduce the germline sequence, and a read error may be involved.

The library was produced with multiplex PCR. The reads were generated on an Illumina HiSeq 2500. TCRbeta libraries were constructed through three rounds of nested PCR with primers (Table S4) according to protocols modified from ARM-PCR. Before sequencing, PCR products of 200-500 bp were excised from the gel and purified with the QIAquick gel extraction kit. As for the original processing: Reads were cleaned with Trimmomatic, merged with FLASH into complete CDR3 sequences, and assigned to V(D)J germline segments with MiTCR. Clonal diversity was calculated as the inverse Simpson's index using VDJtools. In-frame sequences lacking a premature stop codon were counted as productive reads. TCRdb reprocessing: public reads trimmed at Q25 with fastp, clones called with MiXCR, in-frame beta chains kept. Rows matching on CDR3 protein sequence are summarized as one entry with the most common DNA and genes. TCRdb's processing, not the authors' own work, is the source of the V and J calls. This sample is represented by some 200,000 distinct CDR3 sequences; around 71% of them were singletons. About 23% of the sample rests with the top ten.

What the authors observed across the whole study: Significantly higher TCR diversity (inverse Simpson) was observed in tumor tissue than in normal lung tissue (around 450 vs 150, P = 0.0075, Mann-Whitney U test). TCR diversity was significantly higher in younger patients, and higher tumor TCR diversity was associated with shorter overall and disease-free survival. The top 100 clones made up a significantly larger cumulative share of the repertoire in normal lung than in tumor tissue. Peripheral blood was not sequenced, so blood TCRbeta repertoires in these lung cancer patients were not examined. The methods do not name the sequencing platform or mention unique molecular identifiers. The cohort had only 15 patients, and the authors noted that larger samples and more detailed clinical data are needed.

The TCR was taken from a man in his sixties with non-small cell lung cancer. The specimen was lung tumor tissue.

The bases are TGCAGTGCTAGAGGGGCCAAGGGGAACATAGATAGGCAGTATTTT. It codes for CSARGAKGNIDRQYF. This chain joins TRBV20-1 to TRBJ2-3; the D region possibly corresponds to TRBD1 (5 bases align). The cysteine opens and the phenylalanine closes a CDR3 of 15 amino acids. The entry retains the CDR3 DNA only, 45 bases that are in frame from base 1. As encoded in the germline V gene (reference sequence), CDR1 is DFQATT while CDR2 is SNEGSKA.